These 29 T cell receptor beta chains were sequenced from one sample in a study of cytomegalovirus exposure and HLA in healthy donors. The PCR was carried out with 60 Vbeta primers and 13 Jbeta primers. Some clones are missing from TCRdb's copy, which holds only in-frame ones; the method was immunoSEQ multiplex PCR. The table has around 130,000 clones, approximately 80% seen once; the top ten hold 2.5% to 3.5%. The sample was PBMCs. The receptors come from a woman in her late teens or twenties in good health and CMV-seropositive.

This clone was counted between two and nine times. The chain combines TRBV5-1 with TRBJ2-1, with no clear D. Between the trimmed V and J ends, which lost 0 bases and 0 bases, there was a span of 7 bases. This CDR3 comprises 15 residues. CDR1 and CDR2 from the germline V gene are SGHRS and YFSETQ. CDR3 protein: CASSLGRSSYNEQFF. The CDR3 bases are TGCGCCAGCAGCTTGGGACGGAGCTCCTACAATGAGCAGTTCTTC.

The J gene is TRBJ2-5, the V gene TRBV15, with TRBD1 as a possible D gene (6 bases). V gave up 4 bases and J gave up 4 bases, with 19 bases separating them. The CDR3 has 16 residues. Germline V gene data show CDR1 as LNHNV and CDR2 as YYDKDF (reference sequence). CDR3 region: CATSTPEGGTGETQYF. In nucleotides, the CDR3 is TGTGCCACCAGCACCCCGGAAGGGGGAACGGGAGAGACCCAGTACTTC.

The CDR3: CASSEALRYEQYF. In DNA form, the CDR3 reads TGTGCCAGCAGTGAAGCGCTTAGATACGAGCAGTACTTC. V is TRBV6-5 and J is TRBJ2-7; D is unclear. V gave up 5 bases and J gave up 4 bases, with 12 bases separating them. The germline gives CDR1 MNHEY, CDR2 SVGAGI. The CDR3 has 13 amino acids.

This chain joins TRBV18 and TRBJ1-2; 8 bases are shared with TRBD1. With 2 bases clipped from V and 7 bases from J, the junction kept 3 bases outside the gene matches. The CDR3 consists of 13 residues. Germline assignment: CDR1 KGHSH and CDR2 LQKENI. CDR3 sequence reads: CASSPGTGGGYTF. The CDR3 nucleotides are TGTGCCAGCTCACCAGGGACAGGTGGTGGCTACACCTTC.

For the CDR3, the DNA is TGTGCCAGCACCAGGACTAGCGTCGGCGAGCAGTTCTTC. It is translated as CASTRTSVGEQFF. The genes are TRBV11-2 and TRBJ2-1; TRBD2 agrees at 9 bases. CDR1 and CDR2 from the germline V gene are SGHAT and FQNNGV. CDR3 size: 13 residues. V shed 7 bases, J shed 10 bases, and the junction held 8 bases outside the gene matches.

The chain joins TRBV28 to TRBJ2-7, with D possibly TRBD2 on 6 matching bases. The V gene lost 3 bases and the J gene lost 2 bases, with 11 bases spanning the gap. This CDR3 comprises 14 residues. CDR1 is MDHEN and CDR2 is SYDVKM in the germline V gene. The CDR3 nucleotides read TGTGCCAGCAGTTTGGACGCGGGGACCTACGAGCAGTACTTC. Its protein is CASSLDAGTYEQYF.

The chain carries TRBV28 and TRBJ2-2, with D maybe TRBD1 (5 bases). Germline V gives CDR1 MDHEN, CDR2 SYDVKM. The CDR3 runs to 15 residues. V was trimmed by 3 bases and J by 6 bases, leaving 14 bases between them. The CDR3 DNA follows: TGTGCCAGCAGTTTCGTACAGGATAACTCCGGGGAGCTGTTTTTT. It is translated as CASSFVQDNSGELFF.

The chain links TRBV29-1 to TRBJ2-3, with D uncertain. V dropped 3 bases and J dropped 5 bases, with 6 bases sitting between them. The CDR3 loop spans 11 amino acids. Germline values: CDR1 SQVTM, CDR2 ANQGSEA. The DNA for the CDR3 is TGCAGCGTTGATTTTCTAGATACGCAGTATTTT. This codes for CSVDFLDTQYF.

The J gene is TRBJ2-1, the V gene TRBV4-1, with 10 bases fitting TRBD2. CDR1 MGHRA and CDR2 YSYEKL come from the germline V gene. V trimming: 1 base; J trimming: 0 bases; junction bases outside the gene matches: 12. The CDR3 spans 20 residues. The CDR3 sequence: CASSQGSLAGGPSSYNEQFF. In nucleotides, the CDR3 is TGCGCCAGCAGCCAAGGATCGTTAGCGGGGGGCCCTAGCTCCTACAATGAGCAGTTCTTC.

The chain recombines TRBV19 with TRBJ2-6; tentatively, D is TRBD2 (5 bases). The V gene's germline CDR1 is LNHDA and CDR2 SQIVND (reference sequence). The CDR3 length is 15 residues. V dropped 5 bases and J dropped 0 bases, with 8 bases sitting between them. The DNA of the CDR3 is TGTGCCAGTAGTCCCCGGGGCTCTGGGGCCAACGTCCTGACTTTC. The encoded protein is CASSPRGSGANVLTF.

The J gene is TRBJ1-1, the V gene TRBV11-3; TRBD1 is a possible D gene (5 bases). Germline-derived CDR1 and CDR2 are SGHNT and YENEEA. There are 13 residues in the CDR3. V lost 3 bases and J lost 2, with 7 bases in between. The CDR3 nucleotides read TGTGCCAGCAGCTTTGGGGCTAACACTGAAGCTTTCTTT. It codes for CASSFGANTEAFF.

CDR3 residues: CASSQSGQYPEAFF. Written as DNA, the CDR3 is TGCGCCAGCAGCCAGTCGGGACAGTACCCTGAAGCTTTCTTT. The chain is built from TRBV4-1 and TRBJ1-1, with 7 bases matching TRBD1. With 3 bases clipped from V and 6 bases from J, the junction kept 7 bases outside the gene matches. Germline V lookup: CDR1 MGHRA, CDR2 YSYEKL. The CDR3 extends over 14 amino acids.

This chain links TRBV28 with TRBJ1-5, with D perhaps TRBD1 (5 bases). The V gene's germline CDR1 is MDHEN and CDR2 SYDVKM. Trimming cost V 10 bases and J 2 bases, with 12 bases left between them. This CDR3 is built from 13 residues. CDR3 sequence (DNA): TGTGCCACCCATTGGGGGGGCAATCAGCCCCAGCATTTT. Its translation is CATHWGGNQPQHF.

V is TRBV7-6 and J is TRBJ2-7; a possible D gene is TRBD1 (5 bases). The length of the CDR3 is 14 residues. Trimming left V 3 bases short and J 7 bases short, with 16 bases between. CDR1 and CDR2 (germline): SGHVS, FNYEAQ. CDR3 in DNA: TGTGCCAGCAGCTTGGCCCCTGGGGCGCGAGAGCAGTACTTC. It translates to CASSLAPGAREQYF. Drawing the rest from reference TRBV7-6 and TRBJ2-7, the complete variable domain is GAGVSQSPRYKVTKRGQDVALRCDPISGHVSLYWYRQALGQGPEFLTYFNYEAQQDKSGLPNDRFSAERPEGSISTLTIQRTEQRDSAMYRCASSLAPGAREQYFGPGTRLTVT.

The J gene is TRBJ2-5, the V gene TRBV5-4; 9 bases are a match to TRBD2. CDR3 size: 16 residues. The germline V gene has CDR1 SGHNT and CDR2 YYREEE (reference sequence). J gave up 1 base and V 4 bases, and 8 bases lay outside the gene matches. The chain's CDR3 is CASSTGAGGPQETQYF. The CDR3 region has the DNA TGTGCCAGCAGCACCGGAGCGGGGGGACCCCAAGAGACCCAGTACTTC.

The CDR3 region has the DNA TGTGCCAGCAGCCAAGATGGCATTTCCTCCTACGAGCAGTACTTC. It translates to CASSQDGISSYEQYF. The V gene is TRBV14, the J gene TRBJ2-7, with unresolved D. The CDR3 loop spans 15 amino acids. Trimming took 0 bases from V and 0 from J, leaving 9 bases between them. Germline CDR1 is SGHDN and CDR2 is FVKESK.

The chain uses TRBV27 and TRBJ1-4; 8 nucleotides match TRBD1. Trimming at V came to 6 bases and at J to 7 bases, leaving 7 bases not matched to a gene. CDR3 length: 14 residues. Germline V lookup: CDR1 MNHEY, CDR2 SMNVEV (reference sequence). CDR3 DNA sequence: TGTGCCAGCAGCGCACAGGGGGAGGGTGAAAAACTGTTTTTT. Residues: CASSAQGEGEKLFF. The full variable domain, rest sourced from reference TRBV27 and TRBJ1-4, is EAQVTQNPRYLITVTGKKLTVTCSQNMNHEYMSWYRQDPGLGLRQIYYSMNVEVTDKGDVPEGYKVSRKEKRNFPLILESPSPNQTSLYFCASSAQGEGEKLFFGSGTQLSVL.

CDR3 sequence reads: CASTDRVTYNEQFF. CDR3 bases: TGCGCCAGCACCGACAGGGTCACTTACAATGAGCAGTTCTTC. The V and J genes are TRBV5-1 and TRBJ2-1; TRBD1 aligns across 7 bases. CDR1 is SGHRS and CDR2 is YFSETQ in the germline V gene. The CDR3 extends over 14 amino acids. Trimming removed 6 bases from V and 4 bases from J; junction bases left unmatched: 7.

The V and J genes are TRBV6-1 and TRBJ2-2, with D uncertain. Germline-derived CDR1 and CDR2 are MNHNS and SASEGT. This CDR3 spans 14 amino acids. The V and J ends lost 7 bases and 0 bases respectively, with 9 bases between them. This chain's CDR3 is CASIMLTNTGELFF. The CDR3 bases are TGTGCCAGCATTATGTTAACGAACACCGGGGAGCTGTTTTTT.

This sequence joins TRBV5-6 and TRBJ2-1, with 9 bases lining up with TRBD2. Trimming removed 2 bases from V and 7 bases from J; junction bases left unmatched: 13. Per germline, CDR1 SGHDT and CDR2 YYEEEE. CDR3 length: 17 residues. The DNA of the CDR3 is TGTGCCAGCAGCTTTGGTTGGAGCGGGGGGAGGTGGAATGAGCAGTTCTTC. Encoded protein: CASSFGWSGGRWNEQFF.

The V and J genes are TRBV6-6 and TRBJ1-6, with TRBD1 as a possible D gene (6 bases). V lost 6 bases and J lost 5, with 14 bases in between. This CDR3 region has 15 residues. The germline CDR1 and CDR2 sequences are MNHNY and SVGAGI (reference sequence). The CDR3, as DNA: TGTGCCAGCAGGAGACAGGCCCAGAATAATTCACCCCTCCACTTT. Its protein product is CASRRQAQNNSPLHF.

The chain joins TRBV14 to TRBJ1-2; D ambiguous. Germline CDR1 SGHDN, CDR2 FVKESK. With 0 bases removed from V and 3 bases from J, the gap between germline ends came to 5 bases. The CDR3 contains 13 residues. CDR3 DNA: TGTGCCAGCAGCCAAGACTACCACTATGGCTACACCTTC. It specifies CASSQDYHYGYTF.

The chain joins TRBV11-2 to TRBJ1-6; D not resolved. From germline, CDR1 is SGHAT and CDR2 FQNNGV. The CDR3 contains 15 residues. Trimming stripped 5 bases from V and 10 bases from J, with 18 bases between. CDR3 sequence (DNA): TGTGCCAGCAGCCCCCAAGGAGGGCATGGATCACCCCTCCACTTT. This codes for CASSPQGGHGSPLHF.

The V call is TRBV19, the J call TRBJ1-2, with D unclear. Trimming shortened V by 7 bases and J by 0 bases, and 12 bases separated the two germline ends. The germline gives CDR1 LNHDA, CDR2 SQIVND (reference sequence). CDR3 length equals 14 residues. CDR3 protein: CASTTGLANYGYTF. CDR3 sequence (DNA): TGTGCCAGTACTACGGGGTTGGCTAACTATGGCTACACCTTC.

This chain links TRBV6-6 with TRBJ2-7; 7 nucleotides line up with TRBD1. The CDR3 runs to 16 residues. V lost 5 bases, J lost 2 bases, and 12 bases stayed unmatched. The germline CDR1 and CDR2 sequences are MNHNY and SVGAGI (reference sequence). CDR3: CASSNQDRLSTYEQYF. The CDR3 bases are TGTGCCAGCAGTAACCAGGACAGGTTGAGCACCTACGAGCAGTACTTC.

The chain recombines TRBV7-2 with TRBJ1-2; D possibly corresponds to TRBD1 (5 bases). CDR3 length: 16 residues. Per the germline V gene, CDR1 is SGHTA and CDR2 is FQGNSA. Deletions cut 5 bases from V and 2 bases from J, with 18 bases between. The CDR3 DNA reads TGTGCCAGCAGCCCCCGACGGCGCGGGGGAAACTATGGCTACACCTTC. Translation: CASSPRRRGGNYGYTF.

The chain has TRBV12-5 and TRBJ2-3; 10 positions match TRBD2. The J segment lost 2 bases and the V segment lost 7 bases, leaving 9 bases of the junction unmatched. The CDR3 loop spans 16 amino acids. CDR1 is LGHNT, CDR2 FRNRAP, per germline. The CDR3 loop is CASVFGTSDFTDTQYF. CDR3 in DNA: TGTGCTAGTGTCTTCGGGACTAGCGATTTCACAGATACGCAGTATTTT.

This sequence joins TRBV15 and TRBJ2-3, with D perhaps matching TRBD2 (6 bases). The CDR3 runs to 14 residues. The V gene lost 8 bases and the J gene lost 8 bases, with 20 bases spanning the gap. CDR1 and CDR2 from the germline V gene are LNHNV and YYDKDF (reference sequence). Here the CDR3 DNA reads TGTGCCACCTCATCCGGTACTAGCTCGGGTACGCAGTATTTT. It yields the protein CATSSGTSSGTQYF.

Of note for this clone: The same CDR3 is also encoded by other DNA sequences in this sample. This CDR3 reads CASSEYSSYNSPLHF. The CDR3 DNA sequence: TGTGCCAGCAGTGAATACAGCTCCTATAATTCACCCCTCCACTTT. The V and J genes are TRBV6-1 and TRBJ1-6; no reliable D call. CDR1 is MNHNS and CDR2 is SASEGT in the germline V gene. The V and J ends lost 2 bases and 0 bases respectively, with 5 bases between them. The CDR3 covers 15 residues.